This TCR beta chain is drawn from a study of regulatory T cells in long-lasting Graves disease. Time point specified: newly diagnosed GD, antithyroid drugs for less than 3 months. PBMC RNA was the source of the TCR library. This clonotype was counted only a few times. The CDR3 loop spans 17 amino acids. With 7 bases removed from V and 1 base from J, the gap between germline ends came to 20 bases. In germline, CDR1 is LNHDA, CDR2 SQIVND (reference sequence). According to the study, TCR beta libraries were built with iRepertoire HTBI primers and CDR3-region Arm-PCR. A single record per CDR3 protein comes from TCRdb applying MiXCR to the multiplex PCR reads. The sample has about 530,000 distinct CDR3 sequences, about 16% seen once; the top ten hold approximately 25%. The same sample was also studied in work on T cells in Graves' hyperthyroidism and ophthalmopathy.

This receptor was taken from a middle-aged woman with Graves disease. The genes are TRBV19 and TRBJ1-5; D might be TRBD1 (6 bases). This sample comprised peripheral blood mononuclear cells (PBMCs), obtained at new diagnosis, from a patient treated with antithyroid drugs. CDR3 region: CASTRTAGGGSNQPQHF. The CDR3 nucleotides are TGTGCCAGTACCCGTACCGCGGGAGGGGGAAGCAATCAGCCCCAGCATTTT.